This section outlines one TCR beta chain sequence together with its context. This CDR3 region has 13 residues. V was clipped by 4 bases and J by 6 bases; unmatched bases: 5. The V gene's germline CDR1 is LGHDT and CDR2 YNNKEL (reference sequence). The data are from a study of blood T cell repertoires in COVID-19. Study as a whole: Sources were T cells, B-cell-depleted T cells, or PBMCs; the material itself was cDNA or gDNA.

Assay used: immunoSEQ multiplex PCR; TCRdb lists only in-frame clones, some missing. This sample yields about 95,000 clones, of which roughly 80% are seen a single time; roughly 24% belongs to the top ten. The chain links TRBV3-1 (or the pseudogene TRBV3-2) to TRBJ1-2; 7 bases map to TRBD1. The sequencing sample was made of peripheral blood. The clonotype was recovered from a human donor in a cohort sampled during active COVID-19. The CDR3 DNA reads as TGTGCCAGCAGCCCCGGACAGGCCCATGGCTACACCTTC. It translates to CASSPGQAHGYTF.